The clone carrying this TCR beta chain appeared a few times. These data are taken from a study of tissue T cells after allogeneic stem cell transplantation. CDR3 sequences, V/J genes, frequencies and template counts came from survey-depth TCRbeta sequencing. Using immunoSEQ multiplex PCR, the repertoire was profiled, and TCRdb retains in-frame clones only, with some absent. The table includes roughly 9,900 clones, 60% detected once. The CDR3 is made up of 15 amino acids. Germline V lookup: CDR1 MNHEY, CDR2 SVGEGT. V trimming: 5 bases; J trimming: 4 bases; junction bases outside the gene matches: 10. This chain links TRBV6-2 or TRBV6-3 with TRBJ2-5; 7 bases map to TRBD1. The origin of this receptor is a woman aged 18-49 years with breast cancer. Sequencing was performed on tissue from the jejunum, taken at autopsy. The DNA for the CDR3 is TGTGCCAGCAGTGATGACAGGGAATTAAGAGAGACCCAGTACTTC. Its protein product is CASSDDRELRETQYF.